This T cell receptor (beta chain) came from a study of T-cell memory formation after mild COVID-19. General study points: Some SARS-CoV-2-responding clones were already detected in memory before infection. Clones that shrank (day 15 to 85) were balanced CD4/CD8, whereas later expanders leaned CD4+.

After 5'RACE with constant-segment primers, TCR alpha and TCR beta cDNA libraries carrying sample barcodes and UMIs were obtained. TCRdb itself ran the 5' RACE reads through MiXCR, one entry per CDR3 protein. The table includes around 340,000 distinct CDR3 sequences, 21% detected once. Remarks on this clonotype: Its target is unknown.

Germline lookup yields CDR1 KGHDR and CDR2 SFDVKD. This CDR3 contains 15 residues. V was cut by 9 bases and J by 5 bases, with 18 bases left in between. The TCR originated in an adult woman who had mild COVID-19 (a few samples of this study predate the infection). Cell type and time point are not known. The source material was PBMCs or a T cell subset sorted from them (not recorded which). V usage is TRBV24-1 and J usage is TRBJ2-2, with D possibly TRBD1 on 6 matching bases. The CDR3 loop reads CATGGAGVDTGELFF. The CDR3 nucleotides are TGTGCCACCGGGGGTGCAGGGGTGGATACCGGGGAGCTGTTTTTT.